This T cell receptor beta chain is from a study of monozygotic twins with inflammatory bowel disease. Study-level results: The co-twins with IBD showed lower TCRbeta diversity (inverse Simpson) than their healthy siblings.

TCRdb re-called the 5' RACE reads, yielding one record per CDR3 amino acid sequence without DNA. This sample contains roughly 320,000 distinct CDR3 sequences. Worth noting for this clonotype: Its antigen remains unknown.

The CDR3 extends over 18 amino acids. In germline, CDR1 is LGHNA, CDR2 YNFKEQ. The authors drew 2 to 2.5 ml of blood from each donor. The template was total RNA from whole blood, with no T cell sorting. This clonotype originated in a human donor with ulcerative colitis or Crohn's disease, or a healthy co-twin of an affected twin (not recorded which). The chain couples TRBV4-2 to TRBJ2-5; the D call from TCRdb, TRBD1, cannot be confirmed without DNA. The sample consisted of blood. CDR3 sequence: CASSQESSGGAMVETQYF.